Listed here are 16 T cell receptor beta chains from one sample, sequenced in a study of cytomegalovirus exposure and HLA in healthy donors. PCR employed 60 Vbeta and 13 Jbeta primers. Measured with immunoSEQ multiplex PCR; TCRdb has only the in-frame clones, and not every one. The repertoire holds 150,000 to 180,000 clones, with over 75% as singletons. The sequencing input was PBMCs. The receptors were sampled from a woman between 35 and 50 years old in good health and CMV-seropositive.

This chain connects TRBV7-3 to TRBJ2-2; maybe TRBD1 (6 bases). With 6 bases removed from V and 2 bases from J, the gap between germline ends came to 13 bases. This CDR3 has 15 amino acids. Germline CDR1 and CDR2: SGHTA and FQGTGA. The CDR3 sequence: CASRITGYNTGELFF. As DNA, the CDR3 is TGTGCCAGCAGGATCACAGGGTATAACACCGGGGAGCTGTTTTTT. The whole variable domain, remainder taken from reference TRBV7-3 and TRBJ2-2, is GAGVSQTPSNKVTEKGKYVELRCDPISGHTALYWYRQSLGQGPEFLIYFQGTGAADDSGLPNDRFFAVRPEGSVSTLKIQRTERGDSAVYLCASRITGYNTGELFFGEGSRLTVL.

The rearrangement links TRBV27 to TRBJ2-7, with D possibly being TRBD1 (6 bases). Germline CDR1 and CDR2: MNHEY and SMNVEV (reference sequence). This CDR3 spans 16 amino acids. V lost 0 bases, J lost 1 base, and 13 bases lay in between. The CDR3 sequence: CASSLSLGTHSYEQYF. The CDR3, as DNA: TGTGCCAGCAGTTTATCGTTAGGGACACATTCCTACGAGCAGTACTTC.

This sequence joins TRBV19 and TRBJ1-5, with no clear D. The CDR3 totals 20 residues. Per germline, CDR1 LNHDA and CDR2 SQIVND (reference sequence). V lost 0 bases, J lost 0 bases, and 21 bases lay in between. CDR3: CASSIDSGPQRAFSNQPQHF. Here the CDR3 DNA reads TGTGCCAGTAGTATAGATAGTGGGCCCCAGCGGGCATTTAGCAATCAGCCCCAGCATTTT.

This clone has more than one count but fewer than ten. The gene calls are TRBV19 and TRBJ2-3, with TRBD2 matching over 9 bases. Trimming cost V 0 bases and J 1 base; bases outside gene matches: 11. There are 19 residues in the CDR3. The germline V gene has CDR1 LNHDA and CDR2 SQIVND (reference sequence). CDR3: CASSIDPRGAGGRTDTQYF. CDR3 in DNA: TGTGCCAGTAGTATAGATCCGCGAGGAGCGGGAGGCCGCACAGATACGCAGTATTTT.

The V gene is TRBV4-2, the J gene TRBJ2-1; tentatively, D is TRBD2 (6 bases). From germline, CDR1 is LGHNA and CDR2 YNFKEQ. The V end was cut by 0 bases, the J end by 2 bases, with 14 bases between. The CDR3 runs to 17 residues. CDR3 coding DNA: TGTGCCAGCAGCCAAGAGACCTGGCGGGAAACCTACAATGAGCAGTTCTTC. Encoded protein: CASSQETWRETYNEQFF.

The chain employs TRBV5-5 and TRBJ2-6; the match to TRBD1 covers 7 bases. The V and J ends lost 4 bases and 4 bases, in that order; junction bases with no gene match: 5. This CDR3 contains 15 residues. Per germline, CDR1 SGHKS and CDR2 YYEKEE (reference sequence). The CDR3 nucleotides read TGTGCCAGCAGCCCTCGGGACAGAGGGGCCAACGTCCTGACTTTC. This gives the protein CASSPRDRGANVLTF. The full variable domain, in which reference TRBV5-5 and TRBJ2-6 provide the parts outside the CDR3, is DAGVTQSPTHLIKTRGQQVTLRCSPISGHKSVSWYQQVLGQGPQFIFQYYEKEERGRGNFPDRFSARQFPNYSSELNVNALLLGDSALYLCASSPRDRGANVLTFGAGSRLTVL.

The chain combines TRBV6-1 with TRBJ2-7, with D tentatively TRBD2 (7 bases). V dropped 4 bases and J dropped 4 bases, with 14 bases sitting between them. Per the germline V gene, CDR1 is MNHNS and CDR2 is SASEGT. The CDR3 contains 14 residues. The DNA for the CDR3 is TGTGCCAGCAGTGTTTGGGGGCGGGAGTACGAGCAGTACTTC. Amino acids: CASSVWGREYEQYF.

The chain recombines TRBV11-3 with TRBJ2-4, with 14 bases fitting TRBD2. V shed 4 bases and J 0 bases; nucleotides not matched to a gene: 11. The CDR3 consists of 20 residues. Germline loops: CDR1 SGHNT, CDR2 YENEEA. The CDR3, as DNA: TGTGCCAGCAGCTCGGGACTAGCGGGAGATGCAGGACTAGCCAAAAACATTCAGTACTTC. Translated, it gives CASSSGLAGDAGLAKNIQYF.

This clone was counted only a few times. The CDR3 sequence is CASRPGLSYEQYF. The CDR3 DNA is TGTGCCAGCAGGCCAGGACTTTCCTACGAGCAGTACTTC. The chain recombines TRBV5-4 with TRBJ2-7; perhaps TRBD2 as D (5 bases). Deletions cut 5 bases from V and 1 base from J, with 10 bases between. The CDR3 consists of 13 residues. Germline V gene sequence: CDR1 SGHNT, CDR2 YYREEE (reference sequence).

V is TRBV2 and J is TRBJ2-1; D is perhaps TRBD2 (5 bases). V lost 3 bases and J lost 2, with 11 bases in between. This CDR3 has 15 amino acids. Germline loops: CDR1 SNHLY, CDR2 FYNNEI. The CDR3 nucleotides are TGTGCCAGCAGTGATTTGGGAGACCCCTACAATGAGCAGTTCTTC. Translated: CASSDLGDPYNEQFF.

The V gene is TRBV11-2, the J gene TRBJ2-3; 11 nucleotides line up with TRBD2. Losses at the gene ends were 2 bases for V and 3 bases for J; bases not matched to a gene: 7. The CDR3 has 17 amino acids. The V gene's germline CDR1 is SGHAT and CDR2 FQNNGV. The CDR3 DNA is TGTGCCAGCAGCTTATCGGGTAGCGGGAGGGATACAGATACGCAGTATTTT. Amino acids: CASSLSGSGRDTDTQYF.

CDR3 bases: TGTGCCAGCAGGTCAGGGGAATGGGGTCAGCCCCAGCATTTT. This translates into CASRSGEWGQPQHF. The chain combines TRBV27 with TRBJ1-5; D is perhaps TRBD1 (6 bases). The CDR3 contains 14 residues. Germline V gives CDR1 MNHEY, CDR2 SMNVEV (reference sequence). V was shortened by 6 bases and J by 6 bases, with 15 bases between the two germline ends.

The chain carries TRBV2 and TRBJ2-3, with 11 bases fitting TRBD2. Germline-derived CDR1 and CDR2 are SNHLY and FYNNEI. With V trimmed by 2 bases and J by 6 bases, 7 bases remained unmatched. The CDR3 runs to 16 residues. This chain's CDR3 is CASSEMVGLAGDTQYF. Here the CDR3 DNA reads TGTGCCAGCAGTGAAATGGTCGGACTAGCGGGTGATACGCAGTATTTT.

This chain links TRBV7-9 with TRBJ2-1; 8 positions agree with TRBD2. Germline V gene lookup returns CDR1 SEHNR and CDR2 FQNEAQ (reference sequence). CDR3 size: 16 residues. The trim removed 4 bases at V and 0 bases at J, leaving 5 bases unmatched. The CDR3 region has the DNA TGTGCCAGCAGCTACCACACTAGCGGCTCCTACAATGAGCAGTTCTTC. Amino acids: CASSYHTSGSYNEQFF.

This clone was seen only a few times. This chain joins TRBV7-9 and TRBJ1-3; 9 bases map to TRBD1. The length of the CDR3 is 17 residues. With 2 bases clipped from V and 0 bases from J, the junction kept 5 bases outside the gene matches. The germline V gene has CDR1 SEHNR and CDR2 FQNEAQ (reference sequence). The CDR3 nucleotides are TGTGCCAGCAGCTTAAGGGACAGGGTGGGCTCTGGAAACACCATATATTTT. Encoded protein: CASSLRDRVGSGNTIYF.

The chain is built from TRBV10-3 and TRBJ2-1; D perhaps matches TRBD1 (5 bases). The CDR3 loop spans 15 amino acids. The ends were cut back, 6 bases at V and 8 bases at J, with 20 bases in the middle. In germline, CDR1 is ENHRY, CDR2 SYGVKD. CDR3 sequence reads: CAISKGQGDGDEQFF. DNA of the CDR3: TGTGCCATCAGCAAGGGCCAAGGGGATGGGGATGAGCAGTTCTTC.